This T cell receptor (beta chain) appears in the sequencing data of a study of glioma-infiltrating T cells. Regarding this clonotype: Its specificity is not known. This sequence may be a read error, since a much larger clone differs from it by one base.

Using RNA template, CDR3s of TCR alpha and beta were amplified with iRepertoire arm-PCR. One entry per CDR3 protein results from TCRdb running MiXCR on the multiplex PCR reads. The sample carries fewer than 250,000 distinct CDR3 sequences, approximately 30% recorded once. The study's findings and limits: Tissue-blood divergence was below expectation in non-neoplastic patients, above in gliomas.

The sequence derives from a human donor with low-grade glioma or glioblastoma, undergoing nonglioma brain surgery, or in good health (not recorded which). Sequences were obtained from glioma tissue, nonneoplastic brain tissue, or PBMCs (not recorded which).

In DNA, the CDR3 is TGTGCCAGCAGCCAAGAGCTGGACGGAGAGACCCAGTACTTC. The encoded protein is CASSQELDGETQYF. The V and J genes are TRBV12-3 or TRBV12-4 and TRBJ2-5; D not resolved. The CDR3 extends over 14 amino acids. V was cut by 6 bases and J by 4 bases, with 15 bases left in between.